The source of this TCR beta chain is a study of T cells in Graves' hyperthyroidism and ophthalmopathy. V gave up 6 bases and J gave up 8 bases, with 7 bases separating them. The CDR3 has 11 amino acids. Germline assignment: CDR1 MNHEY and CDR2 SVGEGT. Amplified regions were TCR beta CDR3 sequences from RNA transcripts. Researchers ran a first-round RT-PCR on the TCR CDR3 using the HTBI primer set. TCRdb reanalysed the multiplex PCR reads using MiXCR and keeps one entry per CDR3 protein. The profile shows more than 450,000 distinct CDR3 sequences, just under 20% of them singletons. Each person with ophthalmopathy scored at least 3 on the Clinical Activity Score, reached NOSPECS grade 4 or higher, and had been ill under 3 months. Exclusion followed for patients with uncontrolled infection, other autoimmune disease, pregnancy or lactation. Each diagnosis drew on symptoms, thyroxine, TRAb, thyroid ultrasound and orbital computed tomography findings.

Study conclusions and caveats: In the analysis, a 13 V-J model separated ophthalmopathy from stable hyperthyroidism.

On this clonotype: The antigen remains unidentified.

The chain couples TRBV6-2 or TRBV6-3 to TRBJ1-4, with D hard to call. This sequence was found in a man aged 35-49 years with Graves' ophthalmopathy. The sequencing input was blood. The CDR3 region is CASRSMEKLFF. In DNA, the CDR3 is TGTGCCAGCAGATCGATGGAAAAACTGTTTTTT.